A single sample gave rise to the 16 T cell receptor beta chains below, sequenced in a study of CXCR3-negative and CXCR3-positive naive CD8 T cells (dated by TCRdb to the late 2010s). Study-wide findings and limitations: Compared with CXCR3-negative naive cells, CXCR3-positive naive cells had TRB CDR3s with higher hydrophobicity (lower Kidera factor 4), lower energy, and higher strength and volume indices.

Reads for this sample came from a NextSeq 550. The Human TCR Profiling Kit (MiLaboratory) was used to make UMI-labeled 5' RACE TRB cDNA libraries. TCRdb reanalyzed the reads, keeping one entry per CDR3 protein sequence and omitting DNA. The table for this sample records about 110,000 distinct CDR3 sequences. In total, the top ten clones hold more than 0.3% of the sample. Their recognized antigens are unknown. Material: naive CXCR3+ CD8+ T cells from blood. The sample's cell subset or site label, in plain terms: CD45RO-CCR7+CD27+CD95- naive CD8+ T cells expressing CXCR3 (TNR3+). The receptors stem from a human donor in good health. Some clones in this sample may be carry-over from other donors' samples.

The chain uses TRBV20-1 and TRBJ1-5; the TCRdb call, TRBD1, lacks DNA for checking. Germline-derived CDR1 and CDR2 are DFQATT and SNEGSKA (reference sequence). CDR3 length equals 18 residues. The CDR3 here is CSARARTGNIYSNQPQHF.

The V gene is TRBV7-2, the J gene TRBJ2-7. The CDR3 totals 14 residues. Germline V gene data show CDR1 as SGHTA and CDR2 as FQGNSA. CDR3 protein: CASSLEPASYEQYF.

The gene calls are TRBV5-1 and TRBJ2-1; TCRdb calls TRBD2, which cannot be checked without DNA. Germline-derived CDR1 and CDR2 are SGHRS and YFSETQ. This CDR3 contains 22 residues. The CDR3 sequence is CASSLTGLGLAGDWAFLDEQFF.

The V and J genes are TRBV21-1 and TRBJ1-1. TRBV21-1 corresponds to a pseudogene. The CDR3 length is 17 residues. This chain's CDR3 is CASSSSRTVRMNTEAFF.

CDR3 amino acids: CASSQPPLASGETQYF. This chain connects TRBV7-8 to TRBJ2-5; the D gene TCRdb calls, TRBD2, cannot be checked with no DNA. This CDR3 has 16 amino acids. Germline V CDR1 and CDR2: SGHVS, FQNEAQ. Full variable domain (remainder filled in from reference TRBV7-8 and TRBJ2-5): GAGVSQSPRYKVAKRGQDVALRCDPISGHVSLFWYQQALGQGPEFLTYFQNEAQLDKSGLPSDRFFAERPEGSVSTLKIQRTQQEDSAVYLCASSQPPLASGETQYFGPGTRLLVL.

The genes are TRBV7-9 and TRBJ2-2; TCRdb returns TRBD1, unconfirmable since there is no DNA. The CDR3 totals 16 residues. Germline assignment: CDR1 SEHNR and CDR2 FQNEAQ (reference sequence). The CDR3 protein is CASSPLTGLNTGELFF.

V is TRBV7-9 and J is TRBJ1-2. This CDR3 has 14 residues. The germline gives CDR1 SEHNR, CDR2 FQNEAQ (reference sequence). The CDR3 region is CALLIESSWDGYTF.

This chain links TRBV15 with TRBJ1-1; TCRdb returns TRBD1, unconfirmable since there is no DNA. Germline V gives CDR1 LNHNV, CDR2 YYDKDF (reference sequence). There are 13 residues in the CDR3. The CDR3 region is CATNRGVGTEAFF.

The rearrangement links TRBV15 to TRBJ2-7; TCRdb calls TRBD2, which cannot be checked without DNA. The CDR3 extends over 15 amino acids. CDR1 is LNHNV, CDR2 YYDKDF, per germline (reference sequence). This chain's CDR3 is CATSPGTLPSYEQYF.

J is TRBJ2-1 and V is TRBV19. The length of the CDR3 is 14 residues. The germline gives CDR1 LNHDA, CDR2 SQIVND (reference sequence). The CDR3 reads CASSIRMEYNEQFF.

J is TRBJ2-5 and V is TRBV7-9; TCRdb calls TRBD2, which cannot be checked without DNA. The germline gives CDR1 SEHNR, CDR2 FQNEAQ (reference sequence). The length of the CDR3 is 16 residues. The CDR3 sequence is CASSFLLAAVQETQYF.

The J gene is TRBJ2-1, the V gene TRBV7-9. This CDR3 is built from 17 residues. Per germline, CDR1 SEHNR and CDR2 FQNEAQ (reference sequence). CDR3 sequence: CASSLWSVSVAYNEQFF.

The chain combines TRBV7-9 with TRBJ2-7. The CDR3 has 12 residues. From germline, CDR1 is SEHNR and CDR2 FQNEAQ (reference sequence). The CDR3: CASSRNVGEQYF.

The chain couples TRBV29-1 to TRBJ2-4; TCRdb's D gene call, TRBD2, goes unchecked for lack of DNA. The CDR3 is 14 amino acids. Germline V gene data show CDR1 as SQVTM and CDR2 as ANQGSEA. CDR3 region: CSARGGRQGNIQYF.

The chain employs TRBV29-1 and TRBJ2-1; there is no DNA to check the TCRdb D call of TRBD2. The CDR3 is 15 residues long. Germline V CDR1 and CDR2: SQVTM, ANQGSEA. The CDR3 is CSVEVGGASYNEQFF.

The CDR3 loop is CASSTGTVNSYEQYF. This chain links TRBV19 with TRBJ2-7; the D call of TRBD1 rests on TCRdb alone, since no DNA is present to check it. This CDR3 region has 15 residues. CDR1 is LNHDA, CDR2 SQIVND, per germline (reference sequence).